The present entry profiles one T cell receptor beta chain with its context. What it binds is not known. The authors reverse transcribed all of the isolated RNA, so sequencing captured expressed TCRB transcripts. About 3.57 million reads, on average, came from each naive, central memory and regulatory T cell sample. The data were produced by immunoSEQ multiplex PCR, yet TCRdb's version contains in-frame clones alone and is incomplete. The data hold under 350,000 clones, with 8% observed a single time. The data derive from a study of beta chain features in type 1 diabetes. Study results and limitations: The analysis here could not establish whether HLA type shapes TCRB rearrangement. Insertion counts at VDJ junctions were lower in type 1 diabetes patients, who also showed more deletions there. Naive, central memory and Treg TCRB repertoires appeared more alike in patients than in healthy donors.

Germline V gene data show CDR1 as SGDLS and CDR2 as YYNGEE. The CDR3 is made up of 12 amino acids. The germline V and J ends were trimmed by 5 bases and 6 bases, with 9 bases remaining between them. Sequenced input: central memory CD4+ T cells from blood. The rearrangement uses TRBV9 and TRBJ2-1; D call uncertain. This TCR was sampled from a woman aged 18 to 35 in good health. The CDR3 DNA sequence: TGTGCCAGCAGTGACGCGGCCAATGAGCAGTTCTTC. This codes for CASSDAANEQFF. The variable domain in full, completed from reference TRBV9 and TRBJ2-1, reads DSGVTQTPKHLITATGQRVTLRCSPRSGDLSVYWYQQSLDQGLQFLIQYYNGEERAKGNILERFSAQQFPDLHSELNLSSLELGDSALYFCASSDAANEQFFGPGTRLTVL.